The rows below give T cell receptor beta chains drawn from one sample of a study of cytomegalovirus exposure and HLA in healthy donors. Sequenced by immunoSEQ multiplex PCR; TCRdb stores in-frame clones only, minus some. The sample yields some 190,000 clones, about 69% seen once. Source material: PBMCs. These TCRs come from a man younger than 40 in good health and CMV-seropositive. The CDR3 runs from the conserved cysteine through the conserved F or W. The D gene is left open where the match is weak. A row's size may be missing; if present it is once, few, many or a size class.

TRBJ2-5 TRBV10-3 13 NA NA TGTGCCACCCAAAACAGGGTTCAAGAGACCCAGTACTTC CATQNRVQETQYF
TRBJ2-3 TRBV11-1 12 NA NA TGTGCCAGCAGCTTAGGCGGAGATACGCAGTATTTT CASSLGGDTQYF
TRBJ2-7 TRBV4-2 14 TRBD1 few TGTGCCAGCAGCCAATCCGGGACAGCCTACGAGCAGTACTTC CASSQSGTAYEQYF
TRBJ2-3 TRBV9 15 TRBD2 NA TGTGCCAGCAGCGAGGGACTAGCTCAGACAGATACGCAGTATTTT CASSEGLAQTDTQYF
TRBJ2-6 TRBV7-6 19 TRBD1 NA TGTGCCAGCAGCTCCCCGGAGGGACAGGGGGCGCAAGGGGCCAACGTCCTGACTTTC CASSSPEGQGAQGANVLTF
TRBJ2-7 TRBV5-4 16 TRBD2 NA TGTGCCAGCAGCTCTGCTACCGGGACTACGTATGGGGAGCAGTACTTC CASSSATGTTYGEQYF
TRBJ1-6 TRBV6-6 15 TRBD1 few TGTGCCAGCAGCTCCTCGGACAGGGGTTATTCACCCCTCCACTTT CASSSSDRGYSPLHF
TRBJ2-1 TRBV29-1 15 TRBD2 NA TGCAGCGTTGACGGCGGGGGGGGATCCTACAATGAGCAGTTCTTC CSVDGGGGSYNEQFF
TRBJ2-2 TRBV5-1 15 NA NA TGCGCCAGCAGCAGGAGGGGGCCGAACACCGGGGAGCTGTTTTTT CASSRRGPNTGELFF
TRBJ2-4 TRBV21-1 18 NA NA TGTGCCAGCAGCTTATGGACTAGCGGGGGTTTGGGCAAAAACATTCAGTACTTC CASSLWTSGGLGKNIQYF
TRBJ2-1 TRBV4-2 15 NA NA TGTGCCAGCAGCCAAGAAGGGGGCTCCTACAATGAGCAGTTCTTC CASSQEGGSYNEQFF
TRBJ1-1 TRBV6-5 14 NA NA TGTGCCAGCAGCGCTCTTATGGGGGGCACTGAAGCTTTCTTT CASSALMGGTEAFF
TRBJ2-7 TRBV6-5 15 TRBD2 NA TGTGCCAGCAGTTACAGCGGGGGGGATTCCTACGAGCAGTACTTC CASSYSGGDSYEQYF
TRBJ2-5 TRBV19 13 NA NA TGTGCCAGTAGTTCCGGGACAACCGATAAGCAGTACTTC CASSSGTTDKQYF
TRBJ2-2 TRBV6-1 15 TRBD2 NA TGTGCCAGCAGTGAACTGGGACTAGGGGCCGGGGAGCTGTTTTTT CASSELGLGAGELFF
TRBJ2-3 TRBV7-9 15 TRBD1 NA TGTGCCAGCAGTGGATGGGACAGGTTAATAGATACGCAGTATTTT CASSGWDRLIDTQYF
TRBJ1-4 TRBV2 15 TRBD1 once TGTGCCAGCAACGGACAGGGGTTTCCTAATGAAAAACTGTTTTTT CASNGQGFPNEKLFF
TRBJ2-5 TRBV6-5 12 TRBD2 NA TGTGCCAGCCGGTCGGGGGGTCAGACCCAGTACTTC CASRSGGQTQYF
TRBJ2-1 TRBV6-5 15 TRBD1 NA TGTGCCAGCAGCTTGGGGGACAGGGCCTACAATGAGCAGTTCTTC CASSLGDRAYNEQFF
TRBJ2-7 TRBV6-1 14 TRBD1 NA TGTGCCAGCAGTGAAGCGGACAGGGTATACGAGCAGTACTTC CASSEADRVYEQYF
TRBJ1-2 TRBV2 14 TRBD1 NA TGTGCCAGCAGTGAAGAGCGACAGGGGAATGGCTACACCTTC CASSEERQGNGYTF
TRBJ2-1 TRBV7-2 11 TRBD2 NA TGTGCCAGCAGCTGGGGGGGTGAGCAGTTCTTC CASSWGGEQFF
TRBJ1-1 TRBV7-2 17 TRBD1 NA TGTGCCAGCAGCCCTCGGGACAGGGGCTCTAAGAACACTGAAGCTTTCTTT CASSPRDRGSKNTEAFF